This paragraph covers one T cell receptor (beta chain) sequence. Libraries were prepared by immunoSEQ multiplex PCR; TCRdb keeps only in-frame clonotypes and omits some of them. The sample yields roughly 890,000 clones, more than 85% seen once. This record comes from a study of shared clonotypes between healthy human individuals. The junction had 7 bases not matched to a gene; V was cut back by 5 bases and J by 2 bases. CDR1 is MDHEN and CDR2 is SYDVKM in the germline V gene. This CDR3 spans 16 amino acids. Naive CD8 cells comprised CD45RO-negative, CCR7-positively selected cells, excluding terminally differentiated effector memory CD45RA+ cells.

The receptor's source is a man aged 25 to 40 in good health. Sequences were obtained from naive CD8+ T cells sorted from blood. V usage is TRBV28 and J usage is TRBJ2-3; TRBD2 agrees at 10 bases. The CDR3 coding sequence is TGTGCCAGCAGTCCCCTAGCGGGGGAAGACACAGATACGCAGTATTTT. Its translation is CASSPLAGEDTDTQYF.